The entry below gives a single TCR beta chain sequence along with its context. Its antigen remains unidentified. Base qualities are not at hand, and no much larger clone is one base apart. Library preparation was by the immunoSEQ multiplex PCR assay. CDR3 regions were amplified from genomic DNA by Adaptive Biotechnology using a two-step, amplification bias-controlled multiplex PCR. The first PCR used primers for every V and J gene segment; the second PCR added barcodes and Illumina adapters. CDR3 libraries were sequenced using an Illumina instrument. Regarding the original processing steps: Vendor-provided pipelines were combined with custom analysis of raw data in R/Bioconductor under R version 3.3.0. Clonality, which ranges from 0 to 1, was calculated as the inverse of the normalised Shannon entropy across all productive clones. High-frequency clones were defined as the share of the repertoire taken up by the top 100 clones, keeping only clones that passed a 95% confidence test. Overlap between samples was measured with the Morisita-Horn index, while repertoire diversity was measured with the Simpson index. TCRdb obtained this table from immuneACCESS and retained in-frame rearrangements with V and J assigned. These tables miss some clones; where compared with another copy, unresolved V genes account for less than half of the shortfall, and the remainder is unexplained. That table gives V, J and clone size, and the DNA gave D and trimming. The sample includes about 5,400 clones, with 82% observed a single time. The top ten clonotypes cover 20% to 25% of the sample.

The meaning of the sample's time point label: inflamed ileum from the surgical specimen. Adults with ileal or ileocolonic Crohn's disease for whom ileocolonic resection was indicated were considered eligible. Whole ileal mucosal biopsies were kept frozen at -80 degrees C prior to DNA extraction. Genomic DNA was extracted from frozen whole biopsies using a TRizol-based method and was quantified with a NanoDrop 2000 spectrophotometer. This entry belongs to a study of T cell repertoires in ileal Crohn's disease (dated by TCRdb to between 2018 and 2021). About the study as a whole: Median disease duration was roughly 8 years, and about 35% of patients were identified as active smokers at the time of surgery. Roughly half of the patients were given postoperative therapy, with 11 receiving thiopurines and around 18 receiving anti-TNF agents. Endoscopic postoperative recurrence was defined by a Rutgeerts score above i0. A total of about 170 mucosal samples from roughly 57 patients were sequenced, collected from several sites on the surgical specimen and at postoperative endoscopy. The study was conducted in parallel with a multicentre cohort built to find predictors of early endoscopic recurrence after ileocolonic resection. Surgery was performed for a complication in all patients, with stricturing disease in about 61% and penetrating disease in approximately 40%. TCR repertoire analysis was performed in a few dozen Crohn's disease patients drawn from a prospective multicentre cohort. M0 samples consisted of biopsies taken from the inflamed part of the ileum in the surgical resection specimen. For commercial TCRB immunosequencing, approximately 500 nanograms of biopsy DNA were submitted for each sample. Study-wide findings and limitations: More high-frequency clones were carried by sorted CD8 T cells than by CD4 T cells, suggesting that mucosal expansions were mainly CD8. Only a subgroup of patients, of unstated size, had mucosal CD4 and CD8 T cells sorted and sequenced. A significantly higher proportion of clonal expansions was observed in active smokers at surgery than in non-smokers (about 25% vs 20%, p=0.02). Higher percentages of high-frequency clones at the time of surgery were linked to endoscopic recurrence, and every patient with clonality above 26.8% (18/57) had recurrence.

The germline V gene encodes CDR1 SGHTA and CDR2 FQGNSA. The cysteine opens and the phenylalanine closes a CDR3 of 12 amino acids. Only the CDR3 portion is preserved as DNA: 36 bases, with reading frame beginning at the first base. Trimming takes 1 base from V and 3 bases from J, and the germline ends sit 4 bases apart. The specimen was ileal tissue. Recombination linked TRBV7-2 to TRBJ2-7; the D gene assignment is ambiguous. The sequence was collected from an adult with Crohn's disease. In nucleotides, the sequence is TGTGCCAGCAGCTTAGGTTACTACGAGCAGTACTTC. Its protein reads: CASSLGYYEQYF.